Listed below are T cell receptor beta chains from one sample, sequenced in a study of early T cells in non-severe SARS-CoV-2 infection. Using its own MiXCR run on the 5' RACE reads, TCRdb lists one record per CDR3 protein. The sample gives tens of thousands of distinct CDR3 sequences, approximately 13% of which show up once; 0.95% to 1.5% is in the top ten. Sequenced sample: whole blood. These receptors originate from an adult who was a healthcare worker with PCR-confirmed SARS-CoV-2 infection or an uninfected control (not recorded which). CDR3s include the opening cysteine and the closing phenylalanine or tryptophan. A D gene is named only where the DNA matches it firmly. Clone sizes are given selectively: once, few, many, or a class where the clone is expanded.

d_call: NA; j_call: TRBJ2-7; clone_size: many; v_call: TRBV29-1; cdr3_nt: TGCAGCGTTGACGGTCCCTCCTACGAGCAGTACTTC; cdr3_aa: CSVDGPSYEQYF
d_call: NA; j_call: TRBJ2-2; clone_size: few; v_call: TRBV28; cdr3_nt: TGTGCCAGCAACCGAGGTGGCGGCACCGGGGAGCTGTTTTTT; cdr3_aa: CASNRGGGTGELFF
d_call: NA; j_call: TRBJ2-7; clone_size: NA; v_call: TRBV20-1; cdr3_nt: TGCAGTGCTCCGCATACCACAGGCGCCCCCTACGAGCAGTACTTC; cdr3_aa: CSAPHTTGAPYEQYF
d_call: TRBD1; j_call: TRBJ2-7; clone_size: medium-sized; v_call: TRBV28; cdr3_nt: TGTGCCAGCAGTTCCCCCTGGGACAGGAACGAGCAGTACTTC; cdr3_aa: CASSSPWDRNEQYF
d_call: NA; j_call: TRBJ2-2; clone_size: many; v_call: TRBV24-1; cdr3_nt: TGTGCCACCAGTCCATACAGGGAAACCGGGGAGCTGTTTTTT; cdr3_aa: CATSPYRETGELFF
d_call: NA; j_call: TRBJ2-5; clone_size: many; v_call: TRBV7-2; cdr3_nt: TGTGCCAGCAGCTTAGCGCGGGTCGGAGTGACCCAGTACTTC; cdr3_aa: CASSLARVGVTQYF
d_call: TRBD2; j_call: TRBJ2-1; clone_size: many; v_call: TRBV9; cdr3_nt: TGTGCCAGCAGCGCTAGCGGGGGGAACTACAATGAGCAGTTCTTC; cdr3_aa: CASSASGGNYNEQFF
d_call: NA; j_call: TRBJ2-2; clone_size: many; v_call: TRBV19; cdr3_nt: TGTGCCAGTATCGGACATTTGAACACCGGGGAGCTGTTTTTT; cdr3_aa: CASIGHLNTGELFF
d_call: NA; j_call: TRBJ1-2; clone_size: many; v_call: TRBV4-2; cdr3_nt: TGTGCCAGCAGCCAAGATCTTTCGACGTTCTATGGCTACACCTTC; cdr3_aa: CASSQDLSTFYGYTF
d_call: TRBD2; j_call: TRBJ2-3; clone_size: many; v_call: TRBV2; cdr3_nt: TGTGCCAGCAGCCCAACAATCCTGACTAGCGGGGGATTCTTCCGGGATACGCAGTATTTT; cdr3_aa: CASSPTILTSGGFFRDTQYF
d_call: TRBD2; j_call: TRBJ2-1; clone_size: many; v_call: TRBV12-5; cdr3_nt: TGTGCTAGTGGTTTGGTACTGGCGGGAGTCTACAATGAGCAGTTCTTC; cdr3_aa: CASGLVLAGVYNEQFF
d_call: NA; j_call: TRBJ1-5; clone_size: many; v_call: TRBV5-8; cdr3_nt: TGTGCCAGCAGATTTACCCCATACTCCAATCAAGCCCAGCATTTT; cdr3_aa: CASRFTPYSNQAQHF
d_call: TRBD1; j_call: TRBJ1-6; clone_size: few; v_call: TRBV6-5; cdr3_nt: TGTGCCAGCAGTTACTCCCCCAGGGGGAAAAGCTCCTATAATTCACCCCTCCACTTT; cdr3_aa: CASSYSPRGKSSYNSPLHF
d_call: NA; j_call: TRBJ1-5; clone_size: many; v_call: TRBV19; cdr3_nt: TGTGCCAGTAGTCAACAGGGAGGCCAGCCCCAGCATTTT; cdr3_aa: CASSQQGGQPQHF
d_call: NA; j_call: TRBJ2-3; clone_size: NA; v_call: TRBV12-3/TRBV12-4; cdr3_nt: TGTGCCAGCACCCTAAGGGGGGCGCGAGGCACAGATACGCAGTATTTT; cdr3_aa: CASTLRGARGTDTQYF
d_call: NA; j_call: TRBJ1-1; clone_size: many; v_call: TRBV20-1; cdr3_nt: TGCAGTGCTAGAGAGGGGGAAACTGAAGCTTTCTTT; cdr3_aa: CSAREGETEAFF
d_call: NA; j_call: TRBJ2-3; clone_size: many; v_call: TRBV12-3/TRBV12-4; cdr3_nt: TGTGCCAGCAGTCCCGGGATTAGCGTCACAGATACGCAGTATTTT; cdr3_aa: CASSPGISVTDTQYF
d_call: NA; j_call: TRBJ1-2; clone_size: many; v_call: TRBV4-1; cdr3_nt: TGCGCCAGCAGCCAAGAGGGGTTCGGCTATGGCTACACCTTC; cdr3_aa: CASSQEGFGYGYTF
d_call: NA; j_call: TRBJ1-6; clone_size: many; v_call: TRBV7-9; cdr3_nt: TGTGCCAGCAGCTTGTTCAATTCACCCCTCCACTTT; cdr3_aa: CASSLFNSPLHF
d_call: NA; j_call: TRBJ1-4; clone_size: many; v_call: TRBV19; cdr3_nt: TGTGCCAGTAGTACCCGAGGACAGCCAACTAATGAAAAACTGTTTTTT; cdr3_aa: CASSTRGQPTNEKLFF
d_call: TRBD2; j_call: TRBJ2-3; clone_size: many; v_call: TRBV7-2; cdr3_nt: TGTGCCAGCAGCTACGGACTAGCGGGGTCCCCCAGGAATGGCTTCTCCCGCAGAGATACGCAGTATTTT; cdr3_aa: CASSYGLAGSPRNGFSRRDTQYF
d_call: NA; j_call: TRBJ1-1; clone_size: many; v_call: TRBV25-1; cdr3_nt: TGTGCCAGCAGTGAATACGGAGGGAGGACTGAAGCTTTCTTT; cdr3_aa: CASSEYGGRTEAFF
d_call: TRBD1; j_call: TRBJ2-7; clone_size: few; v_call: TRBV27; cdr3_nt: TGTGCCAGCAGTCCCCTCGGGACAGGGGGCGGATACGAGCAGTACTTC; cdr3_aa: CASSPLGTGGGYEQYF
d_call: NA; j_call: TRBJ2-7; clone_size: NA; v_call: TRBV28; cdr3_nt: TGTGCCACGATCGCAACCGGGGGTTACGAGCAGTACTTC; cdr3_aa: CATIATGGYEQYF
d_call: TRBD2; j_call: TRBJ2-1; clone_size: many; v_call: TRBV7-6; cdr3_nt: TGTGCCAGCAGCCGAACTAGCGGGAGTCAGGTCTTC; cdr3_aa: CASSRTSGSQVF
d_call: NA; j_call: TRBJ2-1; clone_size: many; v_call: TRBV10-3; cdr3_nt: TGTGCCATCAGTGTGGGGTCTGCCTCCTACAATGAGCAGTTCTTC; cdr3_aa: CAISVGSASYNEQFF
d_call: TRBD2; j_call: TRBJ2-1; clone_size: many; v_call: TRBV7-8; cdr3_nt: TGTGCCAGCAGCCCCAGCGGGGGGCTATCCTACAATGAGCAGTTCTTC; cdr3_aa: CASSPSGGLSYNEQFF
d_call: NA; j_call: TRBJ1-2; clone_size: NA; v_call: TRBV4-1; cdr3_nt: TGCGCCAGCAGCCAAGAAGGTCGCAGGCTCTACTATGGCTACACCTTC; cdr3_aa: CASSQEGRRLYYGYTF
d_call: NA; j_call: TRBJ2-1; clone_size: many; v_call: TRBV7-2; cdr3_nt: TGTGCCAGCAGCTTAGGGGGAGGCGCGGAGCACTTTTACAATGAGCAGTTCTTC; cdr3_aa: CASSLGGGAEHFYNEQFF
d_call: NA; j_call: TRBJ2-3; clone_size: NA; v_call: TRBV12-3/TRBV12-4; cdr3_nt: TGTGCCAGCAGTTTAGATGCCTTCCCGTCGCAGTATTTT; cdr3_aa: CASSLDAFPSQYF
d_call: NA; j_call: TRBJ2-7; clone_size: many; v_call: TRBV10-3; cdr3_nt: TGTGCCACCACGCAGGGGGGAAGCGACGAGCAGTACTTC; cdr3_aa: CATTQGGSDEQYF
d_call: NA; j_call: TRBJ2-7; clone_size: NA; v_call: TRBV12-3/TRBV12-4; cdr3_nt: TGTGCCAGCAGTTTAGAGTCCAGAACCTACGAGCAGTACTTC; cdr3_aa: CASSLESRTYEQYF
d_call: TRBD2; j_call: TRBJ2-2; clone_size: many; v_call: TRBV10-2; cdr3_nt: TGCGCCAGCAGGGCTAGCGGGAGCGGGAACACCGGGGAGCTGTTTTTT; cdr3_aa: CASRASGSGNTGELFF
d_call: NA; j_call: TRBJ2-3; clone_size: many; v_call: TRBV20-1; cdr3_nt: TGCAGTGCTAGGGTTAGTTCGGGAGATACGCAGTATTTT; cdr3_aa: CSARVSSGDTQYF
d_call: TRBD1; j_call: TRBJ2-6; clone_size: many; v_call: TRBV7-9; cdr3_nt: TGTGCCAGCAGCGAGGGGGCGCAAGACTCTGGGGCCAACGTCCTGACTTTC; cdr3_aa: CASSEGAQDSGANVLTF
d_call: TRBD1; j_call: TRBJ1-2; clone_size: many; v_call: TRBV12-3/TRBV12-4; cdr3_nt: TGTGCCAGCAGCACAGGGGACTATGGCTACACCTTC; cdr3_aa: CASSTGDYGYTF
d_call: TRBD2; j_call: TRBJ2-2; clone_size: many; v_call: TRBV25-1; cdr3_nt: TGTGCCAGCAGTGAATATGGGGGAGGGCCTGGAACCGGGGAGCTGTTTTTT; cdr3_aa: CASSEYGGGPGTGELFF
d_call: NA; j_call: TRBJ2-5; clone_size: many; v_call: TRBV20-1; cdr3_nt: TGCAGTGCTAGAAGGGTAGGACAAGAGACCCAGTACTTC; cdr3_aa: CSARRVGQETQYF
d_call: NA; j_call: TRBJ2-1; clone_size: many; v_call: TRBV9; cdr3_nt: TGTGCCAGCAGCGCAAGATGGGGTCATGAGCAGTTCTTC; cdr3_aa: CASSARWGHEQFF
d_call: NA; j_call: TRBJ2-1; clone_size: many; v_call: TRBV6-6; cdr3_nt: TGTGCCAGCAGTTACCGGACAATAGAAAAGGACAATGAGCAGTTCTTC; cdr3_aa: CASSYRTIEKDNEQFF
d_call: NA; j_call: TRBJ1-5; clone_size: many; v_call: TRBV5-6; cdr3_nt: TGTGCCAGCAGCTTTGAGGGCGACGGGCCCCAGCATTTT; cdr3_aa: CASSFEGDGPQHF
d_call: NA; j_call: TRBJ2-1; clone_size: NA; v_call: TRBV2; cdr3_nt: TGTGCCTCCACCTTCTCAGAGCAGTTCTTC; cdr3_aa: CASTFSEQFF
d_call: TRBD1; j_call: TRBJ2-2; clone_size: many; v_call: TRBV7-6; cdr3_nt: TGTGCCAGCAGTAAAGGGGGACAGGGGAACACCGGGGAGCTGTTTTTT; cdr3_aa: CASSKGGQGNTGELFF
d_call: NA; j_call: TRBJ2-3; clone_size: few; v_call: TRBV5-1; cdr3_nt: TGCGCCAGCAGCTTGGAGGGTACGACGGGGAGCACAGATACGCAGTATTTT; cdr3_aa: CASSLEGTTGSTDTQYF
d_call: NA; j_call: TRBJ1-2; clone_size: few; v_call: TRBV29-1; cdr3_nt: TGCAGCGTTGTTAAATCTAACTATGGCTACACCTTC; cdr3_aa: CSVVKSNYGYTF
d_call: NA; j_call: TRBJ2-1; clone_size: once; v_call: TRBV27; cdr3_nt: TGTGCCAGCCGGGACACCTTCCTTAGCTCCTACAATGAGCAGTTCTTC; cdr3_aa: CASRDTFLSSYNEQFF
d_call: TRBD2; j_call: TRBJ2-1; clone_size: many; v_call: TRBV29-1; cdr3_nt: TGCAGCGCCGTTAGCGGGGGCCATGAGCAGTTCTTC; cdr3_aa: CSAVSGGHEQFF
d_call: NA; j_call: TRBJ2-3; clone_size: many; v_call: TRBV27; cdr3_nt: TGTGCCAGCAGTTTATCGTTTAGGTCGGATACGCAGTATTTT; cdr3_aa: CASSLSFRSDTQYF
d_call: TRBD1; j_call: TRBJ2-1; clone_size: many; v_call: TRBV27; cdr3_nt: TGTGCCAGCAGTCCCCGTTTGGGGACAGGACCCTACAATGAGCAGTTCTTC; cdr3_aa: CASSPRLGTGPYNEQFF
d_call: TRBD1; j_call: TRBJ2-2; clone_size: many; v_call: TRBV5-1; cdr3_nt: TGCGCCAGCAGCTTGAGCAGGGGGAGCACCGGGGAGCTGTTTTTT; cdr3_aa: CASSLSRGSTGELFF
d_call: NA; j_call: TRBJ2-2; clone_size: many; v_call: TRBV19; cdr3_nt: TGTGCCAGTACCATATGGGCGGTGAACACCGGGGAGCTGTTTTTT; cdr3_aa: CASTIWAVNTGELFF
d_call: TRBD2; j_call: TRBJ2-7; clone_size: few; v_call: TRBV6-6; cdr3_nt: TGTGTTTCTAGCGGTCACTACGAGCAGTACTTC; cdr3_aa: CVSSGHYEQYF
d_call: NA; j_call: TRBJ2-1; clone_size: many; v_call: TRBV3-1; cdr3_nt: TGTGCCAGCAGCCCTTCTACGGTCTACAATGAGCAGTTCTTC; cdr3_aa: CASSPSTVYNEQFF
d_call: NA; j_call: TRBJ2-5; clone_size: few; v_call: TRBV29-1; cdr3_nt: TGCAGCGTTGCGGGCCAGCAAGAGACCCAGTACTTC; cdr3_aa: CSVAGQQETQYF